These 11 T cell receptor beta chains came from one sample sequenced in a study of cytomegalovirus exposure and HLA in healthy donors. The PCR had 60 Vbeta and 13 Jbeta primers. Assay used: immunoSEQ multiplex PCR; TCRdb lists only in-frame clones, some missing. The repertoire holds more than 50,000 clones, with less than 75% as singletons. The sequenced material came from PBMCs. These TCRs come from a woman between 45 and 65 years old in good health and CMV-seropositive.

The CDR3 region has the DNA TGTGCCAGTAGGCCTGCATTGGTAGCTGAAGCTTTCTTT. As protein: CASRPALVAEAFF. The gene calls are TRBV19 and TRBJ1-1; D uncertain. The V end lost 6 bases, the J end lost 6 bases, and 14 bases lay between the germline ends. The V gene's germline CDR1 is LNHDA and CDR2 SQIVND (reference sequence). The CDR3 sequence is 13 residues long.

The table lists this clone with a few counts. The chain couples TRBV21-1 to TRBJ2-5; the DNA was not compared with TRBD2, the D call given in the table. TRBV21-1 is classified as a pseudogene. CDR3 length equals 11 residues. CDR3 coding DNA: TGTGCCAGCTGGGACTCAGAGACCCAGTACTTC. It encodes CASWDSETQYF.

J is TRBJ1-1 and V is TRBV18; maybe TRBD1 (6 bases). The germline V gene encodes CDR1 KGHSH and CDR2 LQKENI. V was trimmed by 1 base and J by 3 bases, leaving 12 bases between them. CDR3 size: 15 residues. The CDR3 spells CASSPQYNRDTEAFF. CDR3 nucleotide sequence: TGTGCCAGCTCACCACAGTACAACAGGGACACTGAAGCTTTCTTT.

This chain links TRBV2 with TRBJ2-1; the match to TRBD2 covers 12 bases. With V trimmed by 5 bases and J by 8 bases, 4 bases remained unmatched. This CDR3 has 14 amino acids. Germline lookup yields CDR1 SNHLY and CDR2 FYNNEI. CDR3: CASSRTSGNDEQFF. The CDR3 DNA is TGTGCCAGCAGTCGGACTAGCGGGAACGATGAGCAGTTCTTC.

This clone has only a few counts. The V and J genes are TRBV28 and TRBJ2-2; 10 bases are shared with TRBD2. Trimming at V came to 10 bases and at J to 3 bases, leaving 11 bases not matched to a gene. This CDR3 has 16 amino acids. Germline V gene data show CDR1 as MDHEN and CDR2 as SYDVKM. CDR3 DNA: TGTGCCACAATCTTCAGCGGGGGGGTGTACACCGGGGAGCTGTTTTTT. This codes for CATIFSGGVYTGELFF. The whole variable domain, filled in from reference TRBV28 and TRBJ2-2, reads DVKVTQSSRYLVKRTGEKVFLECVQDMDHENMFWYRQDPGLGLRLIYFSYDVKMKEKGDIPEGYSVSREKKERFSLILESASTNQTSMYLCATIFSGGVYTGELFFGEGSRLTVL.

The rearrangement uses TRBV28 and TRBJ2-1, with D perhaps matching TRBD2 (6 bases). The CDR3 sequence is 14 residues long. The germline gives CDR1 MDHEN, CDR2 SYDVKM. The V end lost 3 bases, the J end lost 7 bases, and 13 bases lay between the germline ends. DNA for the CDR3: TGTGCCAGCAGTTTCTACCTTAGCGGTAATGAGCAGTTCTTC. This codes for CASSFYLSGNEQFF.

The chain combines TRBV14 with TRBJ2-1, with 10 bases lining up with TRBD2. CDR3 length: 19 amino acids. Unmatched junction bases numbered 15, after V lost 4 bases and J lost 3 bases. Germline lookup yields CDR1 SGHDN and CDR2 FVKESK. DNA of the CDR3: TGTGCCAGCAGCCCCCTTTGGCTAGCGGGGGCCCTCCTCTACAATGAGCAGTTCTTC. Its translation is CASSPLWLAGALLYNEQFF.

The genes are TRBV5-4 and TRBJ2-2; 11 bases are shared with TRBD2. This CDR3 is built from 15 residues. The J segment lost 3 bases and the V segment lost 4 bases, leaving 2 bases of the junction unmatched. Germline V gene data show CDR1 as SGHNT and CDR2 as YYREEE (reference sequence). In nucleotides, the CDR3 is TGTGCCAGCAGCGTGGGACTAGCGGACACCGGGGAGCTGTTTTTT. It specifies CASSVGLADTGELFF.

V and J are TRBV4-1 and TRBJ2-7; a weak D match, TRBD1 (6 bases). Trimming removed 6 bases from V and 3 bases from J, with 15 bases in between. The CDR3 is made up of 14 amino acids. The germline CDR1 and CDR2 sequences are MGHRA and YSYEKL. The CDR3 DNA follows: TGCGCCAGCAGTTATACGGACAGAAGCTACGAGCAGTACTTC. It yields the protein CASSYTDRSYEQYF.

The CDR3 DNA is TGTGCCAGCACCCTAGGACAGTACCGCAATCAGCCCCAGCATTTT. Translation gives CASTLGQYRNQPQHF. V gene TRBV6-6 combines with J gene TRBJ1-5; possible D gene TRBD1, 6 bases. The CDR3 runs 15 residues. V lost 7 bases and J lost 2, with 15 bases in between. The germline V gene has CDR1 MNHNY and CDR2 SVGAGI (reference sequence).

CDR3 DNA: TGTGCCAGCACCCTCGGGGCAGGGGCTGGGCAGTACTTC. As protein: CASTLGAGAGQYF. The V and J genes are TRBV11-2 and TRBJ2-7; possibly TRBD1 for D (6 bases). Germline CDR1 reads SGHAT; CDR2 reads FQNNGV. The ends were cut back, 7 bases at V and 9 bases at J, with 19 bases in the middle. The CDR3 totals 13 residues.